This T cell receptor (beta chain) was identified in a study of prognosis after radiotherapy for stage I lung cancer. In the study overall: Medically, all non-small cell lung cancer patients were deemed inoperable.

By two-round multiplex PCR, the TCR beta CDR3 was amplified from genomic DNA. First-round PCR used primers specific to each TRBV and TRBJ gene. TCRdb passed the multiplex PCR reads through MiXCR, listing each CDR3 protein once. Among about 15,000 distinct CDR3 sequences listed, over 40% were seen once. In the case of this clonotype: A far larger clone is off by one base, so a read error is likely.

Sequencing was performed on PBMCs, taken before or after stereotactic body radiation therapy (not recorded which). This sequence originates from a donor aged 50 or older with non-small cell lung cancer.

DNA of the CDR3: TGTGCCTCATCGGGACAGGGGACGTCTGTGGCCAACGTCCTGACTTTC. Its translation: CASSGQGTSVANVLTF. This sequence joins TRBV6-8 and TRBJ2-6; 10 bases align to TRBD1. The CDR3 has 16 residues. Germline V lookup: CDR1 MNHGY, CDR2 SAAAGT.